A selection of T cell receptor beta chains follows, all from one sample in a study of blood T cell repertoires in COVID-19. Method: immunoSEQ multiplex PCR; TCRdb's copy keeps in-frame clones and lacks some. Among roughly 250,000 clones, under 90% were seen once, and the ten largest hold less than 10%. Sequencing was performed on peripheral blood. Receptor source: a human donor in a cohort sampled during active COVID-19. CDR3s include the opening cysteine and the closing phenylalanine or tryptophan. The order of the fields is clone size, J gene, D gene, V gene, CDR3 DNA, CDR3 protein. D genes are given only for firm matches. A row's size may be missing; if present it is once, few, many or a size class.

clone_size: .
j_call: TRBJ2-2
d_call: TRBD2
v_call: TRBV5-1
cdr3_nt: TGCGCCAGCAGCCCCATGAACGGGACTATAAACACCGGGGAGCTGTTTTTT
cdr3_aa: CASSPMNGTINTGELFF

clone_size: few
j_call: TRBJ2-2
d_call: .
v_call: TRBV2
cdr3_nt: TGTGCCAGCAGAGACAGAAAGCTTCTCGGGGAGCTGTTTTTT
cdr3_aa: CASRDRKLLGELFF

clone_size: .
j_call: TRBJ2-7
d_call: .
v_call: TRBV11-2
cdr3_nt: TGTGCCAGCAGCTCAGCCTACGAGCAGTACTTC
cdr3_aa: CASSSAYEQYF

clone_size: .
j_call: TRBJ2-3
d_call: .
v_call: TRBV20-1
cdr3_nt: TGCAGTGCTAGCGGGAATACGCAGTATTTT
cdr3_aa: CSASGNTQYF

clone_size: .
j_call: TRBJ1-3
d_call: .
v_call: TRBV29-1
cdr3_nt: TGCAGCGTTGAACAGGTTGCTGGAAACACCATATATTTT
cdr3_aa: CSVEQVAGNTIYF

clone_size: once
j_call: TRBJ1-2
d_call: .
v_call: TRBV6-5
cdr3_nt: TGTGCCAGCAAGAGGGAACCCTATGGCTACACCTTC
cdr3_aa: CASKREPYGYTF

clone_size: .
j_call: TRBJ1-5
d_call: .
v_call: TRBV20-1
cdr3_nt: TGCAGTGCTAGTGAAGACAGTTTTAGCAATCAGCCCCAGCATTTT
cdr3_aa: CSASEDSFSNQPQHF

clone_size: .
j_call: TRBJ2-1
d_call: TRBD1
v_call: TRBV27
cdr3_nt: TGTGCCAGCAGTACCGGGACAGGGGCCTTCAATGAGCAGTTCTTC
cdr3_aa: CASSTGTGAFNEQFF

clone_size: .
j_call: TRBJ1-5
d_call: .
v_call: TRBV6-5
cdr3_nt: TGTGCCAGCAGCGACATTAGTAGCAATCAGCCCCAGCATTTT
cdr3_aa: CASSDISSNQPQHF

clone_size: .
j_call: TRBJ2-7
d_call: TRBD2
v_call: TRBV6-5
cdr3_nt: TGTGCCAGCAGTCTCCGACTAGCGTCCTACGAGCAGTACTTC
cdr3_aa: CASSLRLASYEQYF

clone_size: .
j_call: TRBJ2-2
d_call: TRBD2
v_call: TRBV7-7
cdr3_nt: TGTGCTAGCAGTCCTGTGGCTAGCGGGTCCGGGGAGCTGTTTTTT
cdr3_aa: CASSPVASGSGELFF

clone_size: .
j_call: TRBJ2-7
d_call: .
v_call: TRBV2
cdr3_nt: TGTGCCAGCACCGACGGGACAAAGATCCACGAGCAGTACTTC
cdr3_aa: CASTDGTKIHEQYF

clone_size: .
j_call: TRBJ1-5
d_call: TRBD1
v_call: TRBV7-6
cdr3_nt: TGTGCCAGCAGCTTAGGTATCGGGACAGGGGATCAGCCCCAGCATTTT
cdr3_aa: CASSLGIGTGDQPQHF

clone_size: .
j_call: TRBJ1-1
d_call: TRBD1
v_call: TRBV19
cdr3_nt: TGTGCCAGTACTCTGACAGGGGGCAGGGGTACTGAAGCTTTCTTT
cdr3_aa: CASTLTGGRGTEAFF

clone_size: .
j_call: TRBJ2-7
d_call: TRBD1
v_call: TRBV19
cdr3_nt: TGTGCCAGTAGTTGGTCAGGGGGTTCCTACGAGCAGTACTTC
cdr3_aa: CASSWSGGSYEQYF

clone_size: .
j_call: TRBJ2-3
d_call: .
v_call: TRBV4-3
cdr3_nt: TGCGCCAGCAGCCAAGACGGGGCGGGGCAAGATACGCAGTATTTT
cdr3_aa: CASSQDGAGQDTQYF

clone_size: .
j_call: TRBJ1-1
d_call: .
v_call: TRBV12-3/TRBV12-4
cdr3_nt: TGTGCCAGCAGGGATAACCCTGGGCGAGCTTTCTTT
cdr3_aa: CASRDNPGRAFF

clone_size: .
j_call: TRBJ1-1
d_call: .
v_call: TRBV7-8
cdr3_nt: TGTGCCAGCAGTCCAGACTGGAACACTGAAGCTTTCTTT
cdr3_aa: CASSPDWNTEAFF

clone_size: once
j_call: TRBJ2-2
d_call: TRBD2
v_call: TRBV5-1
cdr3_nt: TGCGCCAGCAGCTTTGGCGGGAGTGCGGTAACCGGGGAGCTGTTTTTT
cdr3_aa: CASSFGGSAVTGELFF

clone_size: .
j_call: TRBJ2-4
d_call: .
v_call: TRBV6-1
cdr3_nt: TGTGCCAGCAGTGAATATAGGGGGACGGTTCAGTACTTC
cdr3_aa: CASSEYRGTVQYF

clone_size: .
j_call: TRBJ1-5
d_call: TRBD1
v_call: TRBV25-1
cdr3_nt: TGTGCCAGCAGCACAACAGGGGGCGATCAGCCCCAGCATTTT
cdr3_aa: CASSTTGGDQPQHF

clone_size: .
j_call: TRBJ1-4
d_call: TRBD1
v_call: TRBV5-1
cdr3_nt: TGCGCCAGCAGCGAGACAGGGCTAGCAACTAATGAAAAACTGTTTTTT
cdr3_aa: CASSETGLATNEKLFF

clone_size: .
j_call: TRBJ1-2
d_call: TRBD1
v_call: TRBV29-1
cdr3_nt: TGCAGCGTTGATAGGGACAGGGGCGCGACTTCCTATGGCTACACCTTC
cdr3_aa: CSVDRDRGATSYGYTF

clone_size: .
j_call: TRBJ1-1
d_call: .
v_call: TRBV13
cdr3_nt: TGTGCCAGCAGCTCCCTCCCATTGGGCAACACTGAAGCTTTCTTT
cdr3_aa: CASSSLPLGNTEAFF

clone_size: few
j_call: TRBJ2-5
d_call: TRBD1
v_call: TRBV20-1
cdr3_nt: TGCAGTGCTGGACAGGGGGAGACCCAGTACTTC
cdr3_aa: CSAGQGETQYF

clone_size: many
j_call: TRBJ2-7
d_call: .
v_call: TRBV27
cdr3_nt: TGTGCCAGCGGAAGGTCCTCGCTTTTCAGGGAAGGGTACTTC
cdr3_aa: CASGRSSLFREGYF

clone_size: .
j_call: TRBJ1-5
d_call: .
v_call: TRBV6-5
cdr3_nt: TGTGCCAGCAGTCTCACGGGGATGGCCAATCAGCCCCAGCATTTT
cdr3_aa: CASSLTGMANQPQHF

clone_size: .
j_call: TRBJ2-6
d_call: .
v_call: TRBV15
cdr3_nt: TGTGCCACCAGCAGAGATTCCGGGACTGGGGCCAACGTCCTGACTTTC
cdr3_aa: CATSRDSGTGANVLTF

clone_size: once
j_call: TRBJ1-2
d_call: TRBD1
v_call: TRBV6-1
cdr3_nt: TGTGCCAGCAGTGAAGACAGGGGGCAGAGGAGTAACTATGGCTACACCTTC
cdr3_aa: CASSEDRGQRSNYGYTF

clone_size: .
j_call: TRBJ1-2
d_call: .
v_call: TRBV6-5
cdr3_nt: TGTGCCAGCAGGTTGACAGCTAACTATGGCTACACCTTC
cdr3_aa: CASRLTANYGYTF

clone_size: .
j_call: TRBJ1-2
d_call: .
v_call: TRBV4-3
cdr3_nt: TGCGCCAGCAGCCAAATTATGGGGGCGAACTATGGCTACACCTTC
cdr3_aa: CASSQIMGANYGYTF

clone_size: .
j_call: TRBJ2-1
d_call: .
v_call: TRBV24-1
cdr3_nt: TGTGCCACCAGTGACCCCCTAGCGCTGGCGGACAATGAGCAGTTCTTC
cdr3_aa: CATSDPLALADNEQFF

clone_size: .
j_call: TRBJ1-2
d_call: .
v_call: TRBV11-2
cdr3_nt: TGTGCCAGCAGCCCTCGGATACGTCTTTTGACAGATGATCACTATGGCTACACCTTC
cdr3_aa: CASSPRIRLLTDDHYGYTF

clone_size: .
j_call: TRBJ2-3
d_call: .
v_call: TRBV6-2/TRBV6-3
cdr3_nt: TGTGCCAGCAGTTATGGCTCCAGGGGGACTAGCACAGATACGCAGTATTTT
cdr3_aa: CASSYGSRGTSTDTQYF

clone_size: .
j_call: TRBJ2-7
d_call: TRBD1
v_call: TRBV7-2
cdr3_nt: TGTGCCAGCAGCTTAGGGGGACAGGGTACATACGAGCAGTACTTC
cdr3_aa: CASSLGGQGTYEQYF

clone_size: .
j_call: TRBJ1-6
d_call: TRBD1
v_call: TRBV6-5
cdr3_nt: TGTGCCACTCGGACAGGTTTAAATTCACCCCTCCACTTT
cdr3_aa: CATRTGLNSPLHF

clone_size: .
j_call: TRBJ2-3
d_call: TRBD2
v_call: TRBV5-1
cdr3_nt: TGCGCCAGCAGCTCCCTATTCAGCGGGGACACAGATACGCAGTATTTT
cdr3_aa: CASSSLFSGDTDTQYF

clone_size: .
j_call: TRBJ1-1
d_call: TRBD1
v_call: TRBV9
cdr3_nt: TGTGCCAGCAGCGTCGGGACAGCGAACACTGAAGCTTTCTTT
cdr3_aa: CASSVGTANTEAFF

clone_size: .
j_call: TRBJ1-5
d_call: TRBD1
v_call: TRBV5-8
cdr3_nt: TGTGCCAGCAGCAAGGAGGGGGCAAGCAATCAGCCCCAGCATTTT
cdr3_aa: CASSKEGASNQPQHF

clone_size: .
j_call: TRBJ2-7
d_call: TRBD1
v_call: TRBV19
cdr3_nt: TGTGCCAGCGGACAGGGCCTCAGGGACGAGCAGTACTTC
cdr3_aa: CASGQGLRDEQYF

clone_size: .
j_call: TRBJ2-3
d_call: .
v_call: TRBV11-2
cdr3_nt: TGTGCCAGCTGCGGACAGTTCAGTATGGATACGCAGTATTTT
cdr3_aa: CASCGQFSMDTQYF

clone_size: .
j_call: TRBJ2-5
d_call: TRBD2
v_call: TRBV6-2/TRBV6-3
cdr3_nt: TGTGCCAGCAGCTACTCGATCGCTGCAGGGCGGGGGCAAGAGACCCAGTACTTC
cdr3_aa: CASSYSIAAGRGQETQYF

clone_size: .
j_call: TRBJ2-1
d_call: TRBD1
v_call: TRBV27
cdr3_nt: TGTGCCAGCAGCAGCCGACAGGGTCTCCTCTATGAGCAGTTCTTC
cdr3_aa: CASSSRQGLLYEQFF

clone_size: .
j_call: TRBJ2-3
d_call: TRBD1
v_call: TRBV7-9
cdr3_nt: TGTGCCAGCAGCTCGGGACAGGGGTTGACAGATACGCAGTATTTT
cdr3_aa: CASSSGQGLTDTQYF

clone_size: many
j_call: TRBJ2-7
d_call: TRBD1
v_call: TRBV6-5
cdr3_nt: TGTGCCAGCAGGGCCGGACAGGGGTCCTACGAGCAGTACTTC
cdr3_aa: CASRAGQGSYEQYF

clone_size: .
j_call: TRBJ2-5
d_call: TRBD2
v_call: TRBV4-2
cdr3_nt: TGTGCCAGCAGCCAAGGGGCTAGCGGGAAGGAGACCCAGTACTTC
cdr3_aa: CASSQGASGKETQYF

clone_size: once
j_call: TRBJ2-3
d_call: .
v_call: TRBV27
cdr3_nt: TGTGCCAGCAGCCCAATAAGCGGAGAGACAGATACGCAGTATTTT
cdr3_aa: CASSPISGETDTQYF

clone_size: once
j_call: TRBJ2-7
d_call: TRBD1
v_call: TRBV7-9
cdr3_nt: TGTGCCAGCAGCTCTCCGGGACAGCCCTACGAGCAGTACTTC
cdr3_aa: CASSSPGQPYEQYF

clone_size: .
j_call: TRBJ1-5
d_call: .
v_call: TRBV6-2/TRBV6-3
cdr3_nt: TGTGCCAGCAGTGTCCTTGGGGGGAAACCCCAGCATTTT
cdr3_aa: CASSVLGGKPQHF

clone_size: .
j_call: TRBJ1-2
d_call: .
v_call: TRBV12-3/TRBV12-4
cdr3_nt: TGTGCCAGCAGTGTACCGGGGGACTATGGCTACACCTTC
cdr3_aa: CASSVPGDYGYTF

clone_size: once
j_call: TRBJ2-5
d_call: TRBD2
v_call: TRBV24-1
cdr3_nt: TGTGCCACCAGTGGGAGTAGCGGGGGAACAGAGACCCAGTACTTC
cdr3_aa: CATSGSSGGTETQYF

clone_size: .
j_call: TRBJ2-3
d_call: TRBD2
v_call: TRBV5-4
cdr3_nt: TGTGCCAGCAGCAGTACTAGCGGGGGGGCGGCAGATACGCAGTATTTT
cdr3_aa: CASSSTSGGAADTQYF

clone_size: .
j_call: TRBJ2-7
d_call: TRBD1
v_call: TRBV28
cdr3_nt: TGTGCCAGCAGTACCGCCCGGACAGGGTACCACGAGCAGTACTTC
cdr3_aa: CASSTARTGYHEQYF

clone_size: .
j_call: TRBJ1-1
d_call: .
v_call: TRBV5-1
cdr3_nt: TGCGCCAGCAGCCCTAGGGACATCGCTGAAGCTTTCTTT
cdr3_aa: CASSPRDIAEAFF

clone_size: once
j_call: TRBJ2-3
d_call: .
v_call: TRBV5-4
cdr3_nt: TGTGCCAGCAGCTTGCGTTCGGGGGCCGGGGGGCGTACGCAGTATTTT
cdr3_aa: CASSLRSGAGGRTQYF